This T cell receptor beta chain came from a study of CD8+ T cells in alopecia areata. Study information: Administration of oral tofacitinib to treated patients was at 5 to 10 mg twice daily. Study conclusions and caveats: Scalp and blood retained many expanded lesional clones during tofacitinib.

About this clone: Its matching antigen is unknown.

Extracted RNA was reverse transcribed into cDNA, the sequencing template. The method was immunoSEQ multiplex PCR; TCRdb's version includes in-frame clones alone and lacks a portion of them. The data hold roughly 180,000 clones, with roughly 50% observed a single time. Noted treatment: oral pan-JAK inhibitor, 5-10 mg twice daily. Peripheral blood, together with lesional scalp punch biopsies, was collected from alopecia areata patients. The CDR3 extends over 13 amino acids. Germline assignment: CDR1 GTSNPN and CDR2 SVGIG (reference sequence). Trimming took 4 bases from V and 4 from J; bases not matched to a gene: 5.

The input for sequencing was CD8+ T cells sorted from blood, taken at week 24, from a patient treated with tofacitinib. The receptor comes from a human donor with alopecia areata. The V call is TRBV30, the J call TRBJ1-2; 8 positions agree with TRBD1. The CDR3 here is CAWKQGDFYGYTF. The CDR3 DNA follows: TGTGCCTGGAAACAGGGGGATTTCTATGGCTACACCTTC.